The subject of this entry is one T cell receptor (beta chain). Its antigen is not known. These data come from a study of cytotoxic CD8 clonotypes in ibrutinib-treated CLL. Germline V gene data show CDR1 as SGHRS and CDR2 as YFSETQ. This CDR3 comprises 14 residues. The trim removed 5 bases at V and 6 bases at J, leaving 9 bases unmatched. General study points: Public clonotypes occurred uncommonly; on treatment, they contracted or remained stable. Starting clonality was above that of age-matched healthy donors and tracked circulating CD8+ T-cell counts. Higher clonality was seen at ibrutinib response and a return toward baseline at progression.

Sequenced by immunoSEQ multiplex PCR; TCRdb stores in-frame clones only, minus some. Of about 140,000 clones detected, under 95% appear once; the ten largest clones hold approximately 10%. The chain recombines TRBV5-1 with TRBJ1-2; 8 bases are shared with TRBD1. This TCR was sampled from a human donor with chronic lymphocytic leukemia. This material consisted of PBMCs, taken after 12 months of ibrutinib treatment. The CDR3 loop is CASRTKDRADGYTF. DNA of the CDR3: TGCGCCAGCAGGACAAAGGACAGGGCGGATGGCTACACCTTC. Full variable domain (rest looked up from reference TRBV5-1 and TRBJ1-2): KAGVTQTPRYLIKTRGQQVTLSCSPISGHRSVSWYQQTPGQGLQFLFEYFSETQRNKGNFPGRFSGRQFSNSRSEMNVSTLELGDSALYLCASRTKDRADGYTFGSGTRLTVV.